This T cell receptor beta chain was sequenced for a study of blood T cell repertoires in COVID-19 (dated by TCRdb to about 2020). Concerning the study at large: Samples covering the acute and convalescent phases of COVID-19 were provided by collaborators in the United States, Italy and Spain. The sample metadata nearly always contained a de-identified subject ID, COVID-19 status, age in years and sex. Where available, HLA class I and class II types were taken from metadata supplied by the sample provider and were not determined by assay-based typing. Samples came from the ongoing ImmuneRACE study (first 160 participants) plus 1,254 subjects from 6 global collaborators. The repertoires were released in a freely available public database meant as a resource for research on the immune response to SARS-CoV-2. The material from the prospective study consisted of cDNA or gDNA derived from T cells, B-cell-depleted T cells, or PBMCs. Subjects who had been exposed to COVID-19, were actively infected with it, or had recovered from it provided the deeply sampled blood TCRbeta repertoires that made up the dataset. Study-wide conclusions, independent of this receptor: The amount of clinical and demographic metadata varied by source and participant and was provided uncurated.

TCRbeta CDR3 regions were amplified from genomic DNA using the immunoSEQ Assay, a bias-controlled multiplex PCR. The authors' analysis ran thus. The number of nucleated cells in each sample was estimated from the amplification of reference gene primers within the assay. To quantify the absolute abundance of each unique TCRbeta CDR3 rearrangement, sequence reads were collapsed and filtered. Productive Simpson clonality was computed per sample as the square root of Simpson's diversity index over productive rearrangements. This is the immuneACCESS table as TCRdb keeps it, with only in-frame sequences that have V and J called. A part of the clones is gone; compared with another copy, unresolved V genes explain less than half, and the rest is unexplained. V, J and clone size are taken as reported in that table, and D and trimming were inferred from the DNA itself. The sample table holds 55,000 to 70,000 clones, of which roughly 84% were seen once. The ten largest make up about a tenth of the sample.

This clone has a handful of counts. This clone's antigen is unknown. It has no much larger one-base neighbor in the sample; base qualities were not kept. Whole blood was collected in K2EDTA tubes by collaborating institutions according to the institutions' own protocols. For TCRbeta analysis, collaborator samples were shipped as frozen whole blood, as isolated PBMCs, or as DNA extracted from either sample type. Trimming leaves V shorter by 5 bases and J shorter by 0 bases, with the junction holding 3 bases beyond the gene matches. There are 14 amino acids in the CDR3, from cysteine to phenylalanine inclusive. The CDR3 DNA has 42 bases and is translated from base 1. Taken from the germline V gene, the CDR1 and CDR2 loops are SGHVS and FNYEAQ.

The sequence links TRBV7-6 to TRBJ1-1, and 7 junction bases match TRBD1. Sequencing used peripheral blood. The TCR originated in a woman aged 18-29 years with acute or convalescent COVID-19. The DNA reads TGTGCCAGCAGCCCGACAGGGCTGAACACTGAAGCTTTCTTT. It encodes CASSPTGLNTEAFF.